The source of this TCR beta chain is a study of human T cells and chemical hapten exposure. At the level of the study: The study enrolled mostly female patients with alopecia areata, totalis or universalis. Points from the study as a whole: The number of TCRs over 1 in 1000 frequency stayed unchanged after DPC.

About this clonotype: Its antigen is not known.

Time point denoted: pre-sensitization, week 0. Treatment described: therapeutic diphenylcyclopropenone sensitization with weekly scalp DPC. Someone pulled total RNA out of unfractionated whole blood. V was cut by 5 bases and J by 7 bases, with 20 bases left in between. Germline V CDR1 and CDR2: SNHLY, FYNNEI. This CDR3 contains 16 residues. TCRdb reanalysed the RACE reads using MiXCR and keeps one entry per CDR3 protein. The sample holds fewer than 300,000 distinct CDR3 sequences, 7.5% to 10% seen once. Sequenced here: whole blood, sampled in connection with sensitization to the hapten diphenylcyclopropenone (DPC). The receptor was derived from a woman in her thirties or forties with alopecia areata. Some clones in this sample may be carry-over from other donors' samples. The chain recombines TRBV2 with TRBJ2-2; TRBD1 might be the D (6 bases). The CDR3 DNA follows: TGTGCCAGCAGTCTAAAAAGAGCCCTAGGGGGCGGGGAGCTGTTTTTT. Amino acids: CASSLKRALGGGELFF.